This is a list of T cell receptor beta chains from one sample in a study of monozygotic twins with inflammatory bowel disease. After re-calling the 5' RACE reads, TCRdb lists one entry per CDR3 protein, DNA absent. Its clone listing holds about 450,000 distinct CDR3 sequences. What was sequenced was blood. Receptors were obtained from a human donor with ulcerative colitis or Crohn's disease, or a healthy co-twin of an affected twin (not recorded which). Each CDR3 is given with its conserved first and last residue.

V: TRBV27
J: TRBJ2-7
CDR3: CASSSLGTGDEQYF

V: TRBV20-1
J: TRBJ1-2
CDR3: CSARDIGTGGYGYTF

V: TRBV12-3/TRBV12-4
J: TRBJ2-7
CDR3: CASSAGSEQYF

V: TRBV29-1
J: TRBJ1-2
CDR3: CSVPGTVYGYTF

V: TRBV11-2
J: TRBJ2-2
CDR3: CASSKDRPTGELFF

V: TRBV10-3
J: TRBJ2-2
CDR3: CAISKGQGDTGELFF

V: TRBV11-3
J: TRBJ2-1
CDR3: CASSLNSANEQFF

V: TRBV28
J: TRBJ2-5
CDR3: CASSWSGRGSGGETQYF

V: TRBV18
J: TRBJ1-1
CDR3: CASSQDRTHTEAFF

V: TRBV7-2
J: TRBJ2-7
CDR3: CASSLDRGASYEQYF

V: TRBV12-3/TRBV12-4
J: TRBJ2-1
CDR3: CASSGQGFGEQFF

V: TRBV7-2
J: TRBJ2-7
CDR3: CASTFGTSGSYEQYF

V: TRBV2
J: TRBJ1-2
CDR3: CASRQEGYGYTF

V: TRBV20-1
J: TRBJ1-5
CDR3: CSARAPGRPQHF

V: TRBV19
J: TRBJ1-3
CDR3: CASSPPTDYLAGNTIYF

V: TRBV15
J: TRBJ2-2
CDR3: CATSKRQGVTRGGELFF

V: TRBV20-1
J: TRBJ2-5
CDR3: CSARAGGPEETQYF